These 12 T cell receptor beta chains originate from one sample sequenced in a study of shared clonotypes between healthy human individuals. Data came from immunoSEQ multiplex PCR; TCRdb stores just in-frame clones and leaves some out. Of around 1,000,000 clones listed, 70% to 85% are singletons. The specimen was memory CD4+ T cells from PBMCs. The subset here: CD45RA-negative fraction. All receptors derive from a man aged 18 to 35 in good health. Some clones in this sample may be carry-over from other donors' samples.

The chain recombines TRBV7-9 with TRBJ2-3; 13 nucleotides agree with TRBD2. V was clipped by 4 bases and J by 4 bases; unmatched bases: 5. This CDR3 comprises 16 residues. Germline V lookup: CDR1 SEHNR, CDR2 FQNEAQ (reference sequence). CDR3 in amino acids: CASSSGLAGVSDTQYF. Written as DNA, the CDR3 is TGTGCCAGCAGCTCCGGACTAGCGGGAGTGTCAGATACGCAGTATTTT.

The V call is TRBV5-4, the J call TRBJ2-2, with D maybe TRBD2 (6 bases). CDR1 SGHNT and CDR2 YYREEE come from the germline V gene (reference sequence). With 9 bases removed from V and 4 bases from J, the gap between germline ends came to 19 bases. The CDR3 has 15 amino acids. This CDR3 is CATRWREDATGELFF. The CDR3 nucleotides read TGTGCCACCCGGTGGCGGGAAGATGCCACCGGGGAGCTGTTTTTT.

The chain couples TRBV18 to TRBJ2-5; D is possibly TRBD1 or TRBD2 (5 bases each). The germline gives CDR1 KGHSH, CDR2 LQKENI. Trimming left V 5 bases short and J 3 bases short, with 13 bases between. CDR3 length: 14 residues. The CDR3 is CASSYRDGEETQYF. The CDR3 DNA reads TGTGCCAGCTCATACCGGGACGGTGAAGAGACCCAGTACTTC.

A note on this clone: This CDR3 is also generated by other DNA sequences in the sample. The rearrangement joins TRBV7-3 to TRBJ2-3, with D uncertain. Trimming took 5 bases from V and 5 from J, leaving 11 bases between them. Germline lookup yields CDR1 SGHTA and CDR2 FQGTGA. The CDR3 spans 13 residues. CDR3 loop: CASSLIGLDTQYF. The CDR3 DNA reads as TGTGCCAGCAGCCTCATCGGTCTAGATACGCAGTATTTT.

V usage is TRBV5-1 and J usage is TRBJ1-5; D uncertain. Looked up from germline, CDR1 is SGHRS and CDR2 is YFSETQ. Trimming took off 2 bases at V and 5 bases at J, with 8 bases between the two ends. The length of the CDR3 is 13 residues. In DNA, the CDR3 is TGCGCCAGCAGCTTAACTCCGGATCAGCCCCAGCATTTT. Protein: CASSLTPDQPQHF.

CDR3 protein: CASSRTDPNYGYTF. CDR3 nucleotide sequence: TGTGCCAGCAGTAGGACAGACCCTAACTATGGCTACACCTTC. The chain carries TRBV27 and TRBJ1-2; tentatively, D is TRBD1 (6 bases). Germline assignment: CDR1 MNHEY and CDR2 SMNVEV (reference sequence). The CDR3 consists of 14 residues. V was clipped by 5 bases and J by 0 bases, with 10 bases between them.

The CDR3 loop is CASSFGQGAGPQHF. DNA for the CDR3: TGTGCCAGCAGTTTCGGACAGGGGGCGGGTCCCCAGCATTTT. The rearrangement links TRBV6-5 to TRBJ1-5; 11 bases map to TRBD1. CDR3 length: 14 residues. Germline-derived CDR1 and CDR2 are MNHEY and SVGAGI. V lost 4 bases to trimming and J lost 10 bases; unmatched junction nucleotides: 6.

This clone came up a few times. J is TRBJ2-1 and V is TRBV2; 9 positions match TRBD2. J lost 8 bases, V lost 3 bases, and 11 bases had no gene match. Germline assignment: CDR1 SNHLY and CDR2 FYNNEI. The CDR3 extends over 16 amino acids. In DNA, the CDR3 is TGTGCCAGCAGTGATTTAGCGGGAGATGCATTATATGAGCAGTTCTTC. Translation: CASSDLAGDALYEQFF. Combining the CDR3 with reference TRBV2 and TRBJ2-1 gives the whole variable domain EPEVTQTPSHQVTQMGQEVILRCVPISNHLYFYWYRQILGQKVEFLVSFYNNEISEKSEIFDDQFSVERPDGSNFTLKIRSTKLEDSAMYFCASSDLAGDALYEQFFGPGTRLTVL.

Details on this clone: This CDR3 is also generated by other DNA sequences in the sample. This sequence joins TRBV11-2 and TRBJ1-1; no clear D gene. Trimming removed 0 bases from V and 2 bases from J, with 4 bases in between. Germline CDR1 and CDR2: SGHAT and FQNNGV. This CDR3 comprises 13 residues. This chain's CDR3 is CASSLDPNTEAFF. The DNA of the CDR3 is TGTGCCAGCAGCTTAGACCCCAACACTGAAGCTTTCTTT.

This clone was observed a few times. This chain connects TRBV9 to TRBJ2-2, with 7 bases lining up with TRBD2. Germline V gene sequence: CDR1 SGDLS, CDR2 YYNGEE. The CDR3 is made up of 17 amino acids. After removal of 1 base from V and 5 bases from J, the junction contained 11 bases not matched to a gene. In DNA form, the CDR3 reads TGTGCCAGCAGCGTATCGGGAGGATCCCTTGGAACCGGGGAGCTGTTTTTT. It specifies CASSVSGGSLGTGELFF.

The chain links TRBV14 to TRBJ1-2, with a tentative D call TRBD1 (5 bases). The CDR3 runs 13 residues. CDR1 is SGHDN and CDR2 is FVKESK in the germline V gene. V was trimmed by 4 bases and J by 4 bases, leaving 10 bases between them. CDR3 sequence (DNA): TGTGCCAGCAGCCTGCAGACAGTCTATGGCTACACCTTC. Its protein product is CASSLQTVYGYTF.

The CDR3 sequence is CASSPMATRTEAFF. In DNA form, the CDR3 reads TGTGCCAGCAGCCCCATGGCAACGCGCACTGAAGCTTTCTTT. The chain recombines TRBV7-6 with TRBJ1-1, with D hard to call. The germline gives CDR1 SGHVS, CDR2 FNYEAQ. Trimming removed 5 bases from V and 4 bases from J, with 14 bases in between. The CDR3 runs 14 residues.